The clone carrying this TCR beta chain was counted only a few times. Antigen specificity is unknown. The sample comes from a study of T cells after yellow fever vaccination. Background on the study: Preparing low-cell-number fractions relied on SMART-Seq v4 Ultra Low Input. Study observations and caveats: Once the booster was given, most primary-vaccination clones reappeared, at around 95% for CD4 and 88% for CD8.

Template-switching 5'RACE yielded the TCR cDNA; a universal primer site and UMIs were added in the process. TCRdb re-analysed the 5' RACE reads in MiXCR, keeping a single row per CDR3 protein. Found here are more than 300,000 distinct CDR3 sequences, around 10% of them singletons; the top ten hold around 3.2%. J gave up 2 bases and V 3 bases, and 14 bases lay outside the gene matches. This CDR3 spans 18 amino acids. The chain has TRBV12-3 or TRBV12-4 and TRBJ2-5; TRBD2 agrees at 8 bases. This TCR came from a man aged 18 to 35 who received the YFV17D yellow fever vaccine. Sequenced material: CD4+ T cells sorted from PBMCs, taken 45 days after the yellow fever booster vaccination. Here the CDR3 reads CASSLVWWSGGAQETQYF. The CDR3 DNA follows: TGTGCCAGCAGTTTGGTTTGGTGGAGCGGGGGTGCGCAAGAGACCCAGTACTTC.